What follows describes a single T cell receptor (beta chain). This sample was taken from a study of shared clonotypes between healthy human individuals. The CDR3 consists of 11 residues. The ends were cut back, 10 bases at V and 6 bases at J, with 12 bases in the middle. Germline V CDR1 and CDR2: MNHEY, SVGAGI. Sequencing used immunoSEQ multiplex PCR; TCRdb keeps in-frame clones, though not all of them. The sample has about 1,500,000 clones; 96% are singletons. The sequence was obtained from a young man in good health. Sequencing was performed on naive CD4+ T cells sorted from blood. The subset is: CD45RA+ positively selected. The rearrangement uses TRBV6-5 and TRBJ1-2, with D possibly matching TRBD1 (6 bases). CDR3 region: CAIWGPNGYTF. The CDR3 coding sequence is TGTGCCATATGGGGGCCGAATGGCTACACCTTC.